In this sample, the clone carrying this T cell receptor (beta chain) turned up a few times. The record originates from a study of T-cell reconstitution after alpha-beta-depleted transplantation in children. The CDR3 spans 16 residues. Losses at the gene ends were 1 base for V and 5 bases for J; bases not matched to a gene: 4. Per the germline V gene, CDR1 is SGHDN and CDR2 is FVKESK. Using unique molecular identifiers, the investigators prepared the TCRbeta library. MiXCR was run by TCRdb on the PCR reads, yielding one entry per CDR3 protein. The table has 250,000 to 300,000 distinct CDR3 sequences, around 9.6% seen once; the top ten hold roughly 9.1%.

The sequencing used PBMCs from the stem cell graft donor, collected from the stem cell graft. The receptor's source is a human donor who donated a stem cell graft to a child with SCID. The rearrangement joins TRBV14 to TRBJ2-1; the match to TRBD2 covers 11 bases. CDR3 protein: CASSQVGTSGHNEQFF. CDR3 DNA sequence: TGTGCCAGCAGCCAAGTTGGGACTAGCGGACACAATGAGCAGTTCTTC.